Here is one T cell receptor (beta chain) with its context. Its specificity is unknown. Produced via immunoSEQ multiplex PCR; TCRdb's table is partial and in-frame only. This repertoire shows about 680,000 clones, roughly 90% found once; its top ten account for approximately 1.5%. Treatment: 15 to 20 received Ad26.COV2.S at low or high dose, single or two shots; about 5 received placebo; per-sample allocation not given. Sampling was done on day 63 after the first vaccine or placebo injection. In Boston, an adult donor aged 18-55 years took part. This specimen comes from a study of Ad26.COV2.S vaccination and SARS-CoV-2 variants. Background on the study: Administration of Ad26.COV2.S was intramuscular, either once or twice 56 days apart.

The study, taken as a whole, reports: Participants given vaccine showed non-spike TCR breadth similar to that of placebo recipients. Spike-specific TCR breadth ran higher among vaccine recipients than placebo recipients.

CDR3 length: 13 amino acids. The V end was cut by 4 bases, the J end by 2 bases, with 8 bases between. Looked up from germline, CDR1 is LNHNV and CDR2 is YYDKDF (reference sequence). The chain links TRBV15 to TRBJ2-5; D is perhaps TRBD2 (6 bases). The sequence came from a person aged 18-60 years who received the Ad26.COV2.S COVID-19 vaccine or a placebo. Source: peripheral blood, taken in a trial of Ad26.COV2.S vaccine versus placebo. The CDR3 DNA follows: TGTGCCACCAGCATGGGACTTCAAGAGACCCAGTACTTC. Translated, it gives CATSMGLQETQYF.